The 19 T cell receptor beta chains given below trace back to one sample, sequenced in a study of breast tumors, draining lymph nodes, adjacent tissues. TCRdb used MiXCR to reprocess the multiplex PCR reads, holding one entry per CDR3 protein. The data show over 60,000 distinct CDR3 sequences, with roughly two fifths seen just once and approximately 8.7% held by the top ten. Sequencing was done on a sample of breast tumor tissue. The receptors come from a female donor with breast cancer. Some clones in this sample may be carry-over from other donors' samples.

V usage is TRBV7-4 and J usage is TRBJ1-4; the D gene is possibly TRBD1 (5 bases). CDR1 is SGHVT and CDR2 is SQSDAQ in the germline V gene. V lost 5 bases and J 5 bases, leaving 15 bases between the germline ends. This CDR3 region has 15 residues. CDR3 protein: CASSNRGRSNEKLFF. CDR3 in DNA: TGTGCCAGCAGCAATCGGGGGAGGTCCAATGAAAAACTGTTTTTT.

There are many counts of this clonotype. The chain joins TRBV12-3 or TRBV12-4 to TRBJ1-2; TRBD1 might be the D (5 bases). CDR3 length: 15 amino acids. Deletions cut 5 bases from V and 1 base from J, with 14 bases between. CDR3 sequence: CASSRRLRVNYGYTF. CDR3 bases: TGTGCCAGCAGTAGGAGGCTCAGGGTTAACTATGGCTACACCTTC.

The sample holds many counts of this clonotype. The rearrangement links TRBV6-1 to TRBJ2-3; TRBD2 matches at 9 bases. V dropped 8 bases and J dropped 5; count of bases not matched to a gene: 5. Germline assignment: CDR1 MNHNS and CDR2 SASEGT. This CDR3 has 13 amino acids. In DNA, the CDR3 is TGTGCCAGCCGGCGGGAGGGGGTAGATACGCAGTATTTT. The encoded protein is CASRREGVDTQYF.

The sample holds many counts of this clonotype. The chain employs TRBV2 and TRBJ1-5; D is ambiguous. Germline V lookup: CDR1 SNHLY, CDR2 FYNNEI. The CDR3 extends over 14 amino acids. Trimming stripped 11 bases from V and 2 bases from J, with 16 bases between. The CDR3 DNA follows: TGTGCCTGTCGAAGAGGTGGGGGCAATCAGCCCCAGCATTTT. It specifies CACRRGGGNQPQHF.

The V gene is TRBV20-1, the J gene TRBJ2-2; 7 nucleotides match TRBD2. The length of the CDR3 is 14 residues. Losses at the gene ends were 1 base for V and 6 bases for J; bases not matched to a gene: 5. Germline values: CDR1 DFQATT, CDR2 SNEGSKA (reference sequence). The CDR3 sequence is CSARVASGSGELFF. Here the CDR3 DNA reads TGCAGTGCTAGAGTGGCTAGCGGTTCCGGGGAGCTGTTTTTT.

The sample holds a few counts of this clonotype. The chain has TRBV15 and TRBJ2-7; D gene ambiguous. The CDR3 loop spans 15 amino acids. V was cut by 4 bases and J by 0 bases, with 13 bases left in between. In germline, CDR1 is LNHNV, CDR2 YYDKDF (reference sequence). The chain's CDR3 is CATSMAGSSSYEQYF. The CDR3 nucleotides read TGTGCCACCAGCATGGCTGGATCAAGCTCCTACGAGCAGTACTTC. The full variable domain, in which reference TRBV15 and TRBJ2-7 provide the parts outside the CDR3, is DAMVIQNPRYQVTQFGKPVTLSCSQTLNHNVMYWYQQKSSQAPKLLFHYYDKDFNNEADTPDNFQSRRPNTSFCFLDIRSPGLGDTAMYLCATSMAGSSSYEQYFGPGTRLTVT.

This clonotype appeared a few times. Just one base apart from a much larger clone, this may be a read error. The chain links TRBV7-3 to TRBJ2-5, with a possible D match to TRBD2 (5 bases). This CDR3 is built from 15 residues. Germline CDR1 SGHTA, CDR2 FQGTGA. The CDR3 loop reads CASSLIGSGSETQHF. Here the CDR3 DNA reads TGTGCCAGCAGCTTAATCGGGTCGGGGTCAGAGACCCAGCACTTC.

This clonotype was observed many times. The CDR3 region has the DNA TGTGCCAGCAGCCCGGACAGGGGTGGTGAAAAACTGTTTTTT. Protein: CASSPDRGGEKLFF. The V and J genes are TRBV14 and TRBJ1-4, with 9 bases identical to TRBD1. The junction had 4 bases not matched to a gene; V was cut back by 4 bases and J by 7 bases. CDR3 length: 14 residues. The germline V gene has CDR1 SGHDN and CDR2 FVKESK.

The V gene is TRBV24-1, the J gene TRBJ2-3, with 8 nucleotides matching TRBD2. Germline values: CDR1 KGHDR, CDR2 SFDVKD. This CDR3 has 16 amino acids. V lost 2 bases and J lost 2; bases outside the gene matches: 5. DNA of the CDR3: TGTGCCACCAGTGATTGGTCGGGGGGGGTCACAGATACGCAGTATTTT. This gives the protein CATSDWSGGVTDTQYF.

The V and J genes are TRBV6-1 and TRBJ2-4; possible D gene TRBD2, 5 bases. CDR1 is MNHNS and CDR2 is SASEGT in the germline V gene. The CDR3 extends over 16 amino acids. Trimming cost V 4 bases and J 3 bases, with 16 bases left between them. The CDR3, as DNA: TGTGCCAGCAGTGGCGGACTCACGAAGGTCAAAAACATTCAGTACTTC. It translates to CASSGGLTKVKNIQYF.

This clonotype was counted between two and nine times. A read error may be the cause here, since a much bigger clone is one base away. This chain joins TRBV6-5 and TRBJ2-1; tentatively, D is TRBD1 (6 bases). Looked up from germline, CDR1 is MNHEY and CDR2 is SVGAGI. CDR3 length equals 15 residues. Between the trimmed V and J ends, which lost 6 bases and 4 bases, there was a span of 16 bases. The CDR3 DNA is TGTGCCAGCAGCTTGGCACAGGGCCCTTACAATGAGCAGTTCTTC. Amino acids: CASSLAQGPYNEQFF.

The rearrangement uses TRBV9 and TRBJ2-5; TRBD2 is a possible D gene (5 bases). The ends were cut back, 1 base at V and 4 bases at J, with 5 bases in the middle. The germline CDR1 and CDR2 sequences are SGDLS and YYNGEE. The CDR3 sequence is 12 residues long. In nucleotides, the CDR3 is TGTGCCAGCAGCGTACGGGGAGAGACCCAGTACTTC. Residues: CASSVRGETQYF.

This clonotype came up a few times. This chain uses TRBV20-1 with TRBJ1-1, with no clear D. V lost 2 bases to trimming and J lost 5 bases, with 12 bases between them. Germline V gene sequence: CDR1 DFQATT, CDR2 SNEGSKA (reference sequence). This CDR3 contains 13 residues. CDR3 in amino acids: CSARSGPRTEAFF. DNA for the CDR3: TGCAGTGCTAGATCCGGGCCTCGGACTGAAGCTTTCTTT.

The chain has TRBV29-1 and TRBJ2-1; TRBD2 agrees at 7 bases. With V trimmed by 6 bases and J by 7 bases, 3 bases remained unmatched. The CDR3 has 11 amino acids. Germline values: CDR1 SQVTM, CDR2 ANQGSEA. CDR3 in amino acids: CSVGGGNEQFF. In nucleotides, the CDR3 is TGCAGCGTGGGGGGGGGTAATGAGCAGTTCTTC.

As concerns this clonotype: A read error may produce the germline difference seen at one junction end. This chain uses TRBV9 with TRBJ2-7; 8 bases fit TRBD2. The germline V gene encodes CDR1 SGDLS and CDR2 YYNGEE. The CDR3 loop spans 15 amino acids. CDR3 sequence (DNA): TGTGCCAGCTCCCCCGGGGGGGGAACAACCTACGAGCACTACTTC. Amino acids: CASSPGGGTTYEHYF.

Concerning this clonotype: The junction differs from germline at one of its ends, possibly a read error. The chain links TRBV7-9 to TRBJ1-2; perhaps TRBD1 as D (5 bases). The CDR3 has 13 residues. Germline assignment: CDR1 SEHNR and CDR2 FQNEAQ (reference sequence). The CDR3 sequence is CASSWGESCGYTF. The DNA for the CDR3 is TGCGCCAGCAGCTGGGGGGAGTCCTGTGGCTACACCTTC.

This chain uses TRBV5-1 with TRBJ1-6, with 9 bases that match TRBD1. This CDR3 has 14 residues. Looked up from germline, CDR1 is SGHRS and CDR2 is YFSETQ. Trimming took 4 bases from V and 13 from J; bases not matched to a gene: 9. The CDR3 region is CASSVTGGRSPLHF. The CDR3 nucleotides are TGCGCCAGCAGCGTTACAGGGGGCCGATCCCCCCTCCACTTT.

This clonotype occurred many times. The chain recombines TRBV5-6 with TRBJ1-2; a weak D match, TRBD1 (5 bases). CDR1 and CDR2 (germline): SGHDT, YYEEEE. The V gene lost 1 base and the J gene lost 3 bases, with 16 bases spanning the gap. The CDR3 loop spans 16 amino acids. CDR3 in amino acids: CASSLLLRGEDYGYTF. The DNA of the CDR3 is TGTGCCAGCAGCTTGTTGCTTAGGGGAGAGGACTATGGCTACACCTTC.

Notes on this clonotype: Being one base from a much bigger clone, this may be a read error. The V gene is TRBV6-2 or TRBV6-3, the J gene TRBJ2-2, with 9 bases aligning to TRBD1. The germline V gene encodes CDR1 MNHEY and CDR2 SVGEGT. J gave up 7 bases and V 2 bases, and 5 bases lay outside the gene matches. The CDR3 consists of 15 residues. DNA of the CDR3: TGTGCCAGCAGTTACCTGGGACAGGGTGGCGGGGAGCTGTTTTTT. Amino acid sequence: CASSYLGQGGGELFF.